These 2 T cell receptor beta chains were all obtained from the same sample, sequenced in a study of OX40 agonist ivuxolimab in advanced cancers. Here immunoSEQ multiplex PCR was the method, and the copy in TCRdb shows in-frame clones only, minus some. The table includes about 98,000 clones, about 88% detected once. The sequenced sample was CD4+ or CD8+ T cells sorted from blood, obtained in a trial of the OX40 agonist ivuxolimab. The origin of the receptors is an adult with an advanced solid tumor such as melanoma, head and neck, liver or kidney cancer.

The J gene is TRBJ1-1, the V gene TRBV28, with D tentatively TRBD1 (5 bases). The CDR3 loop spans 13 amino acids. V lost 4 bases to trimming and J lost 7 bases, with 13 bases between them. CDR1 and CDR2 from the germline V gene are MDHEN and SYDVKM. The CDR3 sequence: CASSYEGPNEAFF. In DNA, the CDR3 is TGTGCCAGCAGTTACGAGGGGCCTAATGAAGCTTTCTTT.

V gene TRBV18 combines with J gene TRBJ2-2; tentatively, D is TRBD2 (5 bases). There are 15 residues in the CDR3. Trimming cost V 6 bases and J 2 bases, with 13 bases left between them. The germline V gene has CDR1 KGHSH and CDR2 LQKENI. CDR3 sequence reads: CASSSIGDNTGELFF. CDR3 DNA sequence: TGTGCCAGCTCCTCCATCGGGGATAACACCGGGGAGCTGTTTTTT.